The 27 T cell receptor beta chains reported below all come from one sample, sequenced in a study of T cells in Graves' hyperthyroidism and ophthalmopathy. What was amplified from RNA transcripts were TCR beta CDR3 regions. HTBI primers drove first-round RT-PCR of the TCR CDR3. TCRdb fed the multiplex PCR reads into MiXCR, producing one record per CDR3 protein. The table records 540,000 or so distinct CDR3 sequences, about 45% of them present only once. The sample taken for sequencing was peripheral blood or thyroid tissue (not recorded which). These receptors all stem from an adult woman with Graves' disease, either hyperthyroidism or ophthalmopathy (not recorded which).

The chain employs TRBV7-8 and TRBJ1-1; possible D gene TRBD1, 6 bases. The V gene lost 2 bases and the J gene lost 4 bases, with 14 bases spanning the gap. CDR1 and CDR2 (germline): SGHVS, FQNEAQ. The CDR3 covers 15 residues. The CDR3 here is CASSLKGGPGTEAFF. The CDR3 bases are TGTGCCAGCAGCTTAAAGGGGGGGCCCGGCACTGAAGCTTTCTTT. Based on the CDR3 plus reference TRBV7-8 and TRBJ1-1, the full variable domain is GAGVSQSPRYKVAKRGQDVALRCDPISGHVSLFWYQQALGQGPEFLTYFQNEAQLDKSGLPSDRFFAERPEGSVSTLKIQRTQQEDSAVYLCASSLKGGPGTEAFFGQGTRLTVV.

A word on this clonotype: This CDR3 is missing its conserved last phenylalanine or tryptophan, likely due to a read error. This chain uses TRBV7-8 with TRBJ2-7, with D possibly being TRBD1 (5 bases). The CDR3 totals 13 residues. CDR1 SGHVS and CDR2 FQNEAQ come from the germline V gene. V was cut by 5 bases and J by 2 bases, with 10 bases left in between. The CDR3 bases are TGTGCCAGCAGCCCTCAGGGAACCTACGAGCAGTACCTC. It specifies CASSPQGTYEQYL.

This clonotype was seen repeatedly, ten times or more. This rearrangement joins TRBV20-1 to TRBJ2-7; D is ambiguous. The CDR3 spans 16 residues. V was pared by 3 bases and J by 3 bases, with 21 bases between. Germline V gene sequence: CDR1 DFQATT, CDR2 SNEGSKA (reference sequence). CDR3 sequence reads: CSASAPQADLDYEQYF. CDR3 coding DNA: TGCAGTGCTAGCGCCCCCCAGGCGGATCTAGACTACGAGCAGTACTTC.

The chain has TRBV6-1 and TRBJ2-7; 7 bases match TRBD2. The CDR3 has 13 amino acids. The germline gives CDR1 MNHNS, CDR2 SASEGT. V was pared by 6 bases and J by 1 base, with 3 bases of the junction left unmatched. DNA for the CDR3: TGTGCCAGCAGGGCGCGGGGGTCCTACGAGCAGTACTTC. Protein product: CASRARGSYEQYF.

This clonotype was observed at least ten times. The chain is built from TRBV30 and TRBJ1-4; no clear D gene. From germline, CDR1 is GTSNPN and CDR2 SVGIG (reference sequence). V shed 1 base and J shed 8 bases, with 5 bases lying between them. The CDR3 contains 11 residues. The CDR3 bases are TGTGCCTGGAGTGGGGAGGAAAAACTGTTTTTT. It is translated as CAWSGEEKLFF.

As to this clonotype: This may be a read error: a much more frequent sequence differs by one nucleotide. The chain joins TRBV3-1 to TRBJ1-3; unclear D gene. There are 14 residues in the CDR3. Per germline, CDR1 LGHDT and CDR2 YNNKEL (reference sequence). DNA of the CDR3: TGTGCCAGCAGCCAAAGCCGTAATGTCTACACCGTATATTTT. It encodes CASSQSRNVYTVYF.

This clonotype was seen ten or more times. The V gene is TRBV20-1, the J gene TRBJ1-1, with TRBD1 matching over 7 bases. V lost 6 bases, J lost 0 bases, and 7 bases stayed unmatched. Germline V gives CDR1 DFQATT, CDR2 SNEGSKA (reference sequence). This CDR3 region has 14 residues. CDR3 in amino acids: CSAKQTGMNTEAFF. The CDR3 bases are TGCAGTGCAAAACAGACAGGGATGAACACTGAAGCTTTCTTT.

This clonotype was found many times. In DNA form, the CDR3 reads TGTGCCAGCAGCCGGGGAGGGTTGGGAAATCAGCCCCAGCATTTT. Translating gives CASSRGGLGNQPQHF. The gene calls are TRBV6-6 and TRBJ1-5, with D hard to call. Per germline, CDR1 MNHNY and CDR2 SVGAGI (reference sequence). Trimming took off 6 bases at V and 4 bases at J, with 16 bases between the two ends. The CDR3 totals 15 residues.

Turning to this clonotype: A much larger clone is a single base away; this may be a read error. The CDR3 spells CASSLKGSQEAQYF. CDR3 nucleotide sequence: TGCGCCAGCAGCTTGAAGGGAAGCCAAGAGGCCCAGTACTTC. The V and J genes are TRBV5-1 and TRBJ2-5; no clear D. The CDR3 has 14 residues. Germline V gene sequence: CDR1 SGHRS, CDR2 YFSETQ.

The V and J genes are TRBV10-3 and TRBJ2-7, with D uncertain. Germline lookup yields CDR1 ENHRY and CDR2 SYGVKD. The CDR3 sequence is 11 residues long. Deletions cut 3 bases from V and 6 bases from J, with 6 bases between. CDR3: CAISEGPEQYF. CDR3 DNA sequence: TGTGCCATCAGTGAAGGGCCCGAGCAGTACTTC.

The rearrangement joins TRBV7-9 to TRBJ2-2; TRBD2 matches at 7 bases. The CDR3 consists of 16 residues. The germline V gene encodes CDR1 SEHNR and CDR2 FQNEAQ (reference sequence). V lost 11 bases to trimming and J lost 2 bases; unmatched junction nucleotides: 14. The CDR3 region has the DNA TGTGCCGGCGACAACCTAGCGGAAGGTAACACCGGGGAGCTGTTTTTT. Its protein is CAGDNLAEGNTGELFF.

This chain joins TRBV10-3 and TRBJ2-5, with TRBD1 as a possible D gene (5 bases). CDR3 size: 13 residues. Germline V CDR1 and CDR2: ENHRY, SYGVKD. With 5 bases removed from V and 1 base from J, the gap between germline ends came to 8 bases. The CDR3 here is CAISPTVQETQYF. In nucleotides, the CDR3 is TGTGCCATCAGTCCGACAGTCCAAGAGACCCAGTACTTC.

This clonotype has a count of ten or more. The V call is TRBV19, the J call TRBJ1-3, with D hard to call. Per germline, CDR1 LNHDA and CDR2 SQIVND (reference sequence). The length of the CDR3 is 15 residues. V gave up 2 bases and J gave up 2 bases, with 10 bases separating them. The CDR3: CASSIKMGTGNTIYF. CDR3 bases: TGTGCCAGTAGTATAAAGATGGGAACTGGAAACACCATATATTTT.

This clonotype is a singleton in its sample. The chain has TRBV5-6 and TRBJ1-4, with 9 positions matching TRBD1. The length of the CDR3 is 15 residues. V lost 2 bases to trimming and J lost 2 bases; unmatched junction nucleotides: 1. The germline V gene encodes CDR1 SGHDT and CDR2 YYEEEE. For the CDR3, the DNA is TGTGCCAGCAGCTTCGGGACAGGGACTAATGAAAAACTGTTTTTT. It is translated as CASSFGTGTNEKLFF.

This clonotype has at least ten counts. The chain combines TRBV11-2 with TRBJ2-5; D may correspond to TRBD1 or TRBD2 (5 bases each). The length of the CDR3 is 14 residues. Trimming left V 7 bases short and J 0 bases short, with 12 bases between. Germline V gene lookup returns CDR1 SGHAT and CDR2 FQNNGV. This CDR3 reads CASNSEGNQETQYF. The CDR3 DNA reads TGTGCCAGCAACTCCGAGGGGAACCAAGAGACCCAGTACTTC.

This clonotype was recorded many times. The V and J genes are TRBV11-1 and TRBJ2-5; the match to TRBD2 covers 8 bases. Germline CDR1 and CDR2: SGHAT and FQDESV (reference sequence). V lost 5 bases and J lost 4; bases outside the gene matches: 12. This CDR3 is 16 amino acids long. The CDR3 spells CASSAGGYREGETQYF. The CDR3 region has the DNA TGTGCCAGCAGCGCGGGAGGTTACAGGGAAGGAGAGACCCAGTACTTC.

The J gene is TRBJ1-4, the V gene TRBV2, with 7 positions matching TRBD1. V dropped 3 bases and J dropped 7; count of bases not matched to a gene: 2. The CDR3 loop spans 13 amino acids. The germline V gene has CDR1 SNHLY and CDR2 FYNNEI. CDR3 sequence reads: CASSDRGREKLFF. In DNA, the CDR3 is TGTGCCAGCAGTGATAGGGGGCGTGAAAAACTGTTTTTT.

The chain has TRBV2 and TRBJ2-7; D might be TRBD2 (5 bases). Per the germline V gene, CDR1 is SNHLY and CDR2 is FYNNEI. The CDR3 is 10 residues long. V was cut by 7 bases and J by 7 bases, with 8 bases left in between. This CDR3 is CASNGEEQYF. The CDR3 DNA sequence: TGTGCCAGCAATGGGGAGGAGCAGTACTTC.

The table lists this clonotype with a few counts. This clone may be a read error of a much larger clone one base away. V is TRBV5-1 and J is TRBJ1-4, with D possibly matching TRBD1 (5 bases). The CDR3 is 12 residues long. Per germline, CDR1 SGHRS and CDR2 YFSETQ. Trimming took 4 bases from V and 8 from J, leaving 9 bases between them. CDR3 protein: CASSRDGEKLFF. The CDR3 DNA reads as TGCGCCAGCAGCAGGGACGGAGAAAAACTGTTTTTT.

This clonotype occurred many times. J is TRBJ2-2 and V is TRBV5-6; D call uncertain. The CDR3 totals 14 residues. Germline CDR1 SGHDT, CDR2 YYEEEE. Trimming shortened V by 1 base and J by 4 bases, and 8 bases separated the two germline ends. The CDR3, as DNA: TGTGCCAGCAGCTTGTCTCTTCGCACCGGGGAGCTGTTTTTT. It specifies CASSLSLRTGELFF.

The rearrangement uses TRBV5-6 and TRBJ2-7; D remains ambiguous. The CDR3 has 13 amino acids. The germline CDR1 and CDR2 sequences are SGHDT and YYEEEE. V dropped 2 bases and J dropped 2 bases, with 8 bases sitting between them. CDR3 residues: CASSFPDPYEQYF. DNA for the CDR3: TGTGCCAGCAGCTTCCCTGATCCCTACGAGCAGTACTTC.

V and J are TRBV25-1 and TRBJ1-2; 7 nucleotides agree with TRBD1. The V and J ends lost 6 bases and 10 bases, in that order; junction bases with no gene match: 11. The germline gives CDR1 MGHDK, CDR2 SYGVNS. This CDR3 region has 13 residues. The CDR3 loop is CASSPTTGDDYTF. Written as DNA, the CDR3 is TGTGCCAGCAGCCCAACCACAGGGGATGACTACACCTTC.

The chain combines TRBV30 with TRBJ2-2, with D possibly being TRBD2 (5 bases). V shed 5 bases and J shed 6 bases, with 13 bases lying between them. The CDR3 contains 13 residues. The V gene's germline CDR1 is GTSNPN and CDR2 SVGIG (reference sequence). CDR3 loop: CAWAIQRPGELFF. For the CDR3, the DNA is TGTGCCTGGGCGATCCAGCGGCCCGGGGAGCTGTTTTTT.

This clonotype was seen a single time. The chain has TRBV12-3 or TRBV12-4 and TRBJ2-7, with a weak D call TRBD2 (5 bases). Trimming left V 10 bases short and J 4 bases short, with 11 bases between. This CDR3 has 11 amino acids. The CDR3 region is CAIEGGYEQYF. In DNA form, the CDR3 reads TGTGCCATCGAGGGCGGGTACGAGCAGTACTTC.

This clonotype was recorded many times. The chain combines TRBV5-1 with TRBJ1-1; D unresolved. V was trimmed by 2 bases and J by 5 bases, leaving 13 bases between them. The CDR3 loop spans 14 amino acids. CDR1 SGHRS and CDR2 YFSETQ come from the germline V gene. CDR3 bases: TGCGCCAGCAGCTTTTTAGTGTCGGGGACTGAAGCTTTCTTT. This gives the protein CASSFLVSGTEAFF.

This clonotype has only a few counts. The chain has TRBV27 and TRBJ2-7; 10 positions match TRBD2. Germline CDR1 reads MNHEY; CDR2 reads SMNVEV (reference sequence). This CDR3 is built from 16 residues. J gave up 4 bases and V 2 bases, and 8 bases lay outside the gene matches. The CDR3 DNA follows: TGTGCCAGCAGTTTAGCCGGGGGGACTAGCGTTTACGAGCAGTACTTC. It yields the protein CASSLAGGTSVYEQYF.

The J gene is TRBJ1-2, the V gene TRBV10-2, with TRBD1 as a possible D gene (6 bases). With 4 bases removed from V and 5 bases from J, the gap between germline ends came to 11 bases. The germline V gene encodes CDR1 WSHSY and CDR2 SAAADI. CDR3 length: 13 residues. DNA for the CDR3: TGCGCCAGCAGTGTTGTACAGGGATATGGCTACACCTTC. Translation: CASSVVQGYGYTF.